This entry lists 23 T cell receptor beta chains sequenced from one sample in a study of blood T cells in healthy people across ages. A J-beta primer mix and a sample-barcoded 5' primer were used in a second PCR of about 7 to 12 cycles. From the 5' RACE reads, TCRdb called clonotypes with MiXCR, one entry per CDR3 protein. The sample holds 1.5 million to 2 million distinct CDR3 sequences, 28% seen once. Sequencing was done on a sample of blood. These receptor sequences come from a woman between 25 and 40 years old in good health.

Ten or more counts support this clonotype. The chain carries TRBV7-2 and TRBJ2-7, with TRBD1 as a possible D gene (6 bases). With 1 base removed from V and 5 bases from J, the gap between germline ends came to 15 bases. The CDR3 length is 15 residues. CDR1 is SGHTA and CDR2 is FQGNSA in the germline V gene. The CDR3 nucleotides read TGTGCCAGCAGCTTAGGGTGGGGGCAATCGAACGAGCAGTACTTC. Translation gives CASSLGWGQSNEQYF.

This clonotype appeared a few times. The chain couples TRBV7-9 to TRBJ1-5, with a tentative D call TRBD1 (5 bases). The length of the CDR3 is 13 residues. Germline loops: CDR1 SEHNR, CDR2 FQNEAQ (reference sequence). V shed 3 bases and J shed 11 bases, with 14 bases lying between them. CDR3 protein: CASSFEGPGTQHF. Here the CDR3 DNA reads TGTGCCAGCAGCTTCGAGGGACCAGGGACCCAGCATTTT.

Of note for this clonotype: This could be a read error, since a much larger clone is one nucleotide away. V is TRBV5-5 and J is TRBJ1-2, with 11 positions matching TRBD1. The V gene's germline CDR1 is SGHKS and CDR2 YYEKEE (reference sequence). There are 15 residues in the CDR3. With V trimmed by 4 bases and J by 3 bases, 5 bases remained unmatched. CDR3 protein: CASSGRDRGDYGYTF. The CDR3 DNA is TGTGCCAGCAGCGGCCGGGACAGGGGGGACTATGGCTACACCTTC.

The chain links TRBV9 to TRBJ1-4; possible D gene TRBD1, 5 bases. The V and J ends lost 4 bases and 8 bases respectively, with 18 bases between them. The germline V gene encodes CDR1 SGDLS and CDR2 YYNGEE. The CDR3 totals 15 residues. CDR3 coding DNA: TGTGCCAGCAGCCCTGGCAGGGACTCTTCGGAAAAACTGTTTTTT. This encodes CASSPGRDSSEKLFF.

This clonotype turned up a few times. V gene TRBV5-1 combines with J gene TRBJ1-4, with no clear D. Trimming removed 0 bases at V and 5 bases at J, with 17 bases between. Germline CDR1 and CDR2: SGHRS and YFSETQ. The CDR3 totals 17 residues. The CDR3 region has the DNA TGCGCCAGCAGCTTGGGATTAGTAGGCAGGATGAATGAAAAACTGTTTTTT. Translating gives CASSLGLVGRMNEKLFF.

The CDR3 loop reads CASRRRVGYTF. Written as DNA, the CDR3 is TGTGCCAGCAGACGAAGGGTTGGCTACACCTTC. This chain connects TRBV28 to TRBJ1-2; D ambiguous. CDR1 and CDR2 from the germline V gene are MDHEN and SYDVKM. There are 11 residues in the CDR3. Deletions cut 6 bases from V and 7 bases from J, with 9 bases between.

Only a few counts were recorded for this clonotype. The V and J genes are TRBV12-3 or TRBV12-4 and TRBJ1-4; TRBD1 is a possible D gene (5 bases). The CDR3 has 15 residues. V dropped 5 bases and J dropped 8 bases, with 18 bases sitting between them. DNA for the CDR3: TGTGCCAGCAGTGCCGAAACAGGCCTGACGGAAAAACTGTTTTTT. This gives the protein CASSAETGLTEKLFF.

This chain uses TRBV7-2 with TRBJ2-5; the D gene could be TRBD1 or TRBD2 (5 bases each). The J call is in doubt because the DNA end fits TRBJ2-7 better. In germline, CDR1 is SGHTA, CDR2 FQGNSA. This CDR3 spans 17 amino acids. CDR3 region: CASSFSSSGPLAYEQYF. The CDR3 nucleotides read TGTGCCAGCAGCTTTAGCAGCTCGGGACCGCTAGCCTACGAGCAGTACTTC.

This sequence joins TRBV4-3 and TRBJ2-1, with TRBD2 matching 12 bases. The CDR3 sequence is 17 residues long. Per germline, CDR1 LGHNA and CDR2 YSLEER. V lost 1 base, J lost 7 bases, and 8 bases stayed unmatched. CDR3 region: CASSQVFGLAGKNEQFF. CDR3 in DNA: TGCGCCAGCAGCCAAGTATTTGGACTAGCGGGAAAAAATGAGCAGTTCTTC.

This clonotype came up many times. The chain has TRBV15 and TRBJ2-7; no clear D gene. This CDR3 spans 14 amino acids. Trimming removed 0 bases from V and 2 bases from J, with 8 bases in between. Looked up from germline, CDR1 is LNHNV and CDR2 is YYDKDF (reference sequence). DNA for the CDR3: TGTGCCACCAGCAGAGATGGGCAGGCCTACGAGCAGTACTTC. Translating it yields CATSRDGQAYEQYF.

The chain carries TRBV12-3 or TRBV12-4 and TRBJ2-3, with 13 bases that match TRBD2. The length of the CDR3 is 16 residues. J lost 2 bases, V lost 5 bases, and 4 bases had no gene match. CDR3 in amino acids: CASSGLAGVITDTQYF. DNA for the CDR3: TGTGCCAGCAGTGGACTAGCGGGAGTGATCACAGATACGCAGTATTTT.

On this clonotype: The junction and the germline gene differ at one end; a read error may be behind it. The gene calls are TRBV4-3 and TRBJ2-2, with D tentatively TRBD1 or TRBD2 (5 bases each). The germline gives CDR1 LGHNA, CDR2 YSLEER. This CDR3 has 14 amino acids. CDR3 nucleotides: TGCACCAGCAGCCAGAGGGACGGAACCGGGGAGCTGTTTTTT. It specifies CTSSQRDGTGELFF.

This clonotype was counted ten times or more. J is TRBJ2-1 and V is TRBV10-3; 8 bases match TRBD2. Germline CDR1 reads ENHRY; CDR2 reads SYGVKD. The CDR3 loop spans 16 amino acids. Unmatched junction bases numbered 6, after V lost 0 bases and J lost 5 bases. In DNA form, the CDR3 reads TGTGCCATCAGTGAGTCGATCACGACTAGCGACAATGAGCAGTTCTTC. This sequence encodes CAISESITTSDNEQFF.

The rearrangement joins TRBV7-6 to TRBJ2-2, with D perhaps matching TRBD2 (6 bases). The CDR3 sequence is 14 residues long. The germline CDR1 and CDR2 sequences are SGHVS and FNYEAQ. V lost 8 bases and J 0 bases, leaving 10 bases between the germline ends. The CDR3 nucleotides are TGTGCCAGCTTAAGCGGGCCGAACACCGGGGAGCTGTTTTTT. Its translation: CASLSGPNTGELFF.

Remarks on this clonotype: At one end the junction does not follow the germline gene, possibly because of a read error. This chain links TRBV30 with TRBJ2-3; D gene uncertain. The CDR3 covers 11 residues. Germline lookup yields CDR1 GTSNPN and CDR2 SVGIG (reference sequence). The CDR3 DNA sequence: TGTGCCTCTAAGAGGAGAGATGCGCAGTATTTT. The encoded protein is CASKRRDAQYF.

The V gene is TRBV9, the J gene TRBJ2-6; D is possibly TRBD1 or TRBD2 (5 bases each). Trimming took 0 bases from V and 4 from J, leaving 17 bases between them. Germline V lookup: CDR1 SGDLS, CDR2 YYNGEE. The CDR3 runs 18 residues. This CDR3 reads CASSVGSGTVPGANVLTF. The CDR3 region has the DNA TGTGCCAGCAGCGTAGGATCCGGGACGGTCCCCGGGGCCAACGTCCTGACTTTC.

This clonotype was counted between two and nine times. CDR3 sequence: CASSFSGGPTDTQYF. The DNA for the CDR3 is TGTGCCAGCAGTTTCTCAGGGGGCCCCACAGATACGCAGTATTTT. This chain joins TRBV28 and TRBJ2-3, with 8 positions matching TRBD1. This CDR3 is built from 15 residues. Trimming took 3 bases from V and 2 from J; bases not matched to a gene: 4. Germline CDR1 reads MDHEN; CDR2 reads SYDVKM.

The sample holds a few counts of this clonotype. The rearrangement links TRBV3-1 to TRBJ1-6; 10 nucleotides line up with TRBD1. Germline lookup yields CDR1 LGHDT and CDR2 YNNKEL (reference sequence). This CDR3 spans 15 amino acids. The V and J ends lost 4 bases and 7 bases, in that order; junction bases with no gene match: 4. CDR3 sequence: CASSRTGQGNSPLHF. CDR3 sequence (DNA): TGTGCCAGCAGCCGGACGGGACAGGGGAATTCACCCCTCCACTTT.

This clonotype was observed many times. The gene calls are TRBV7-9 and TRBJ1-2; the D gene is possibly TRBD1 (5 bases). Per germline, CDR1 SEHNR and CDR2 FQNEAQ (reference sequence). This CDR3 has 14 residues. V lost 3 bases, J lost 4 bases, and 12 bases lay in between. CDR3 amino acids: CASSFVGTGYGYTF. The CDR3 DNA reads TGTGCCAGCAGCTTTGTTGGGACCGGCTATGGCTACACCTTC.

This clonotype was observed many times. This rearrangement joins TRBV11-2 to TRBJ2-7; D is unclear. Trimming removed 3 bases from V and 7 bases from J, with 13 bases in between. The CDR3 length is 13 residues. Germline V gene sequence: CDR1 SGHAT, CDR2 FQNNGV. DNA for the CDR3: TGTGCCAGCAGCTTCATCTGGGTCGAGGAGCAGTACTTC. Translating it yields CASSFIWVEEQYF.

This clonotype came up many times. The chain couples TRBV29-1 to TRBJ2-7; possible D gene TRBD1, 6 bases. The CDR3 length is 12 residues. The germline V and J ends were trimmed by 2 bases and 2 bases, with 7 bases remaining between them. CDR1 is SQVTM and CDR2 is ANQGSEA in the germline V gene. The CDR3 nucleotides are TGCAGCGTTGAACGGACAGCCTACGAGCAGTACTTC. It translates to CSVERTAYEQYF.

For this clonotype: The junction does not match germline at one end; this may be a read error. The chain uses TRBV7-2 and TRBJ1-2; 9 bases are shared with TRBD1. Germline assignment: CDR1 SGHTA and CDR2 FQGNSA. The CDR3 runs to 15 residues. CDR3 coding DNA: TGTGCCGGCAGCGCCCGGGACAGGGTCTTCGGAGGCTACACCTTC. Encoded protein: CAGSARDRVFGGYTF.

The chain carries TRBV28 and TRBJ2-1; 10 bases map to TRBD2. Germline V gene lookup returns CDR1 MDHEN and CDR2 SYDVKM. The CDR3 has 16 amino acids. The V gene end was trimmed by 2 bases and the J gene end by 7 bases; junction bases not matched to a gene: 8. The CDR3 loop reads CASSLLSGRAGNEQFF. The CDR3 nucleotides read TGTGCCAGCAGTTTACTGAGCGGGAGGGCCGGTAATGAGCAGTTCTTC.